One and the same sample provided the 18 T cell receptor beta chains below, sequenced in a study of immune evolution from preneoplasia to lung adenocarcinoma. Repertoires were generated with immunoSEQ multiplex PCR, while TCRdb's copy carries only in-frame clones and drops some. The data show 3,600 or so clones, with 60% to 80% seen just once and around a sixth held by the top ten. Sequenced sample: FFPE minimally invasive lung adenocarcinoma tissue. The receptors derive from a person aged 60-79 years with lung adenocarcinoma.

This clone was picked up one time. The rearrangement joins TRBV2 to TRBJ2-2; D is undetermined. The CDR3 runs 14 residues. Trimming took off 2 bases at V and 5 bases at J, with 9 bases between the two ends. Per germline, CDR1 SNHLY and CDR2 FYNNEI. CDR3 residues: CASSEFRSTGELFF. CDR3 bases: TGTGCCAGCAGTGAATTTAGGTCGACCGGGGAGCTGTTTTTT. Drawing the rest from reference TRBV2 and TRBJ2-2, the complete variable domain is EPEVTQTPSHQVTQMGQEVILRCVPISNHLYFYWYRQILGQKVEFLVSFYNNEISEKSEIFDDQFSVERPDGSNFTLKIRSTKLEDSAMYFCASSEFRSTGELFFGEGSRLTVL.

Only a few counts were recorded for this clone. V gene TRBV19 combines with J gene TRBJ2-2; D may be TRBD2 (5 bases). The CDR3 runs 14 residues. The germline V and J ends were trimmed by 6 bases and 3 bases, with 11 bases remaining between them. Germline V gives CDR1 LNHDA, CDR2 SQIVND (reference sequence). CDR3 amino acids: CASRRAVDTGELFF. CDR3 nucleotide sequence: TGTGCCAGTAGGAGGGCGGTTGACACCGGGGAGCTGTTTTTT.

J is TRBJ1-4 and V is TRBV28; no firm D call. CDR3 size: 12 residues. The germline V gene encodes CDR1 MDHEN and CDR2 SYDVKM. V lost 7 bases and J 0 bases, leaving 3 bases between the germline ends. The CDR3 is CASTPTNEKLFF. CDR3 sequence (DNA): TGTGCCAGCACCCCAACTAATGAAAAACTGTTTTTT.

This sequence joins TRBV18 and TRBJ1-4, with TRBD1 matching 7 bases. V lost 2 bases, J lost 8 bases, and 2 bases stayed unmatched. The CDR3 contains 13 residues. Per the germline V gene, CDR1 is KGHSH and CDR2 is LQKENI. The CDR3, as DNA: TGTGCCAGCTCACCAGGGACAGCCGAAAAACTGTTTTTT. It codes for CASSPGTAEKLFF.

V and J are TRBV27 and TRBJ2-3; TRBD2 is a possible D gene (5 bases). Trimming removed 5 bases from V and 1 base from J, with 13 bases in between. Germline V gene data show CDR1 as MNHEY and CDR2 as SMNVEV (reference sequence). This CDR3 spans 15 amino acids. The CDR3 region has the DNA TGTGCCAGCAGTGACTACCTCGTGGGCACAGATACGCAGTATTTT. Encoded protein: CASSDYLVGTDTQYF.

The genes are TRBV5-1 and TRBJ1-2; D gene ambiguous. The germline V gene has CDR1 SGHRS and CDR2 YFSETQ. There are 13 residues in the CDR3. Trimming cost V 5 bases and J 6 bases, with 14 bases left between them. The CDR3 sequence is CASSFEAIDGYTF. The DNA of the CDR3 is TGCGCCAGCAGTTTTGAAGCTATCGATGGCTACACCTTC.

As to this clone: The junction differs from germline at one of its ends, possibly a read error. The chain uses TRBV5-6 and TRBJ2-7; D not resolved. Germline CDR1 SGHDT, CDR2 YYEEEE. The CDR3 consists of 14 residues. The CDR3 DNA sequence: TGTGCCAGCAGCTTCGTCCAGGTCTCCTACGGGCAGTACTTC. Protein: CASSFVQVSYGQYF.

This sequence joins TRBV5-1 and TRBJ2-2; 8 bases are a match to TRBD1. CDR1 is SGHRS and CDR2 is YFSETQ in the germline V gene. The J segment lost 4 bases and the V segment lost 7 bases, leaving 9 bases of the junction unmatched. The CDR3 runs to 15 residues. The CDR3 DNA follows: TGCGCCAGCTCAGAACAGGGGGTAGGCACCGGGGAGCTGTTTTTT. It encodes CASSEQGVGTGELFF. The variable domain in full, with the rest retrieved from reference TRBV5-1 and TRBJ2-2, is KAGVTQTPRYLIKTRGQQVTLSCSPISGHRSVSWYQQTPGQGLQFLFEYFSETQRNKGNFPGRFSGRQFSNSRSEMNVSTLELGDSALYLCASSEQGVGTGELFFGEGSRLTVL.

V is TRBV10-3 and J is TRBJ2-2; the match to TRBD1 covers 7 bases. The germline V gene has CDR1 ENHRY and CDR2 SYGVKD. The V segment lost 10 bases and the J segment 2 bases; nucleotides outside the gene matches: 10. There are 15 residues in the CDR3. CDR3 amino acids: CASSPGTANTGELFF. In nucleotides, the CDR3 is TGTGCCAGCAGCCCCGGGACAGCAAACACCGGGGAGCTGTTTTTT.

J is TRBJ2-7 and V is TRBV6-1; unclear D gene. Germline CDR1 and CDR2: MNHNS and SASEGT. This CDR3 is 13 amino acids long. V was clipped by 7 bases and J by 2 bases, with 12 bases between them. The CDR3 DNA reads TGTGCCAGCAAAACCGATATTACCTACGAGCAGTACTTC. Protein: CASKTDITYEQYF.

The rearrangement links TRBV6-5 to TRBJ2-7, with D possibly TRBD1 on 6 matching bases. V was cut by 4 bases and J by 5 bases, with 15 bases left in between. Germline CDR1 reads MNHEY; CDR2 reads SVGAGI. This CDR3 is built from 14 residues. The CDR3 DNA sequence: TGTGCCAGCAGTTCCCACGACAGGACGAACGAGCAGTACTTC. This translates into CASSSHDRTNEQYF.

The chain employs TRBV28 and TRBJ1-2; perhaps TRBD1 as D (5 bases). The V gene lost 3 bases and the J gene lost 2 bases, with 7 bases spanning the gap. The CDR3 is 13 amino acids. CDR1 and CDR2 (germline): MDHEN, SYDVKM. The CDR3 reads CASSLYRNYGYTF. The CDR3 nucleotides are TGTGCCAGCAGTTTGTACAGGAACTATGGCTACACCTTC.

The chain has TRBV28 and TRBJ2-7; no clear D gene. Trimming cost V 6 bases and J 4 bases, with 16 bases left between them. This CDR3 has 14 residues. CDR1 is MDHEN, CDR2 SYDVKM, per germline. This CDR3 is CASSPTHANYEQYF. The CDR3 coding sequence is TGTGCCAGCAGCCCCACCCACGCTAATTACGAGCAGTACTTC.

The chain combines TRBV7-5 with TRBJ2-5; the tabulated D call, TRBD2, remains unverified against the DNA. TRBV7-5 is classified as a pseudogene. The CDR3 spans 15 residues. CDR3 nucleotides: TGTGCCAGAAGCTCCTCCCGGGTAGCCGAAGAGACCCAGTACTTC. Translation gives CARSSSRVAEETQYF.

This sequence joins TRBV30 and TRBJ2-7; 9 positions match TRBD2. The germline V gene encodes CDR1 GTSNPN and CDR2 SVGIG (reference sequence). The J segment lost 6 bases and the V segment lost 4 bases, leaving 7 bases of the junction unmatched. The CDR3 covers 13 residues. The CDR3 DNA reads TGTGCCTGGAATCCAGCGGGGGGTGTCGAGCAGTACTTC. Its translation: CAWNPAGGVEQYF.

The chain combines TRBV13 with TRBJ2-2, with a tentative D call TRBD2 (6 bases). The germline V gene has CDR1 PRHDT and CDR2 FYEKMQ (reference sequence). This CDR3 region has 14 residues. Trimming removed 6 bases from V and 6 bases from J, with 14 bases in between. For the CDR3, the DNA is TGTGCCAGCAGAAAAGAGGGAGGTTCCGGGGAGCTGTTTTTT. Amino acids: CASRKEGGSGELFF.

The CDR3 region is CASSSRTGWFDFSPLHF. In DNA form, the CDR3 reads TGTGCCAGCAGTTCTCGGACAGGGTGGTTTGATTTCTCACCCCTCCACTTT. V and J are TRBV28 and TRBJ1-6, with 8 positions matching TRBD1. Germline CDR1 reads MDHEN; CDR2 reads SYDVKM. This CDR3 region has 17 residues. J gave up 10 bases and V 4 bases, and 15 bases lay outside the gene matches. Filled out from reference TRBV28 and TRBJ1-6, the complete variable domain reads DVKVTQSSRYLVKRTGEKVFLECVQDMDHENMFWYRQDPGLGLRLIYFSYDVKMKEKGDIPEGYSVSREKKERFSLILESASTNQTSMYLCASSSRTGWFDFSPLHFGNGTRLTVT.

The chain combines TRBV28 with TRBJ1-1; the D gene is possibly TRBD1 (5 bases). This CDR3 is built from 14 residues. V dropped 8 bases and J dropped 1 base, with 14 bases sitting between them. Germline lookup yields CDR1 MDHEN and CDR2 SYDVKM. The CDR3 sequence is CASSHGGENTEAFF. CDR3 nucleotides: TGTGCCAGCTCCCATGGGGGGGAGAACACTGAAGCTTTCTTT. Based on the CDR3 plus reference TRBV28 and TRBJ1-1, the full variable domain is DVKVTQSSRYLVKRTGEKVFLECVQDMDHENMFWYRQDPGLGLRLIYFSYDVKMKEKGDIPEGYSVSREKKERFSLILESASTNQTSMYLCASSHGGENTEAFFGQGTRLTVV.